These 16 T cell receptor beta chains were all obtained from the same sample, sequenced in a study of cytomegalovirus exposure and HLA in healthy donors. Primers included in the PCR were 60 Vbeta and 13 Jbeta primers. The repertoire was sequenced with immunoSEQ multiplex PCR; TCRdb's copy has only in-frame clones and lacks some. Seen here are about 180,000 clones, roughly 79% observed once, and the top ten hold just under 6.5%. The material sequenced was PBMCs. The receptors stem from a man aged 40-49 years in good health and CMV-seropositive.

This chain connects TRBV6-1 to TRBJ2-3; D is unclear. The CDR3 consists of 11 residues. Trimming cost V 6 bases and J 2 bases, with 3 bases left between them. CDR1 is MNHNS and CDR2 is SASEGT in the germline V gene. The CDR3: CASRYTDTQYF. CDR3 coding DNA: TGTGCCAGCAGGTACACAGATACGCAGTATTTT.

The chain employs TRBV5-4 and TRBJ2-7; possible D gene TRBD1, 5 bases. Trimming removed 3 bases at V and 3 bases at J, with 16 bases between. CDR3 length: 15 amino acids. The germline V gene has CDR1 SGHNT and CDR2 YYREEE (reference sequence). This CDR3 is CASSSRWGHIYEQYF. CDR3 bases: TGTGCCAGCAGCTCCCGATGGGGCCACATCTACGAGCAGTACTTC.

The chain combines TRBV5-3 with TRBJ1-1; 9 bases are shared with TRBD1. TRBV5-3 is placed among ORFs of uncertain function. There are 16 residues in the CDR3. Trimming removed 3 bases from V and 1 base from J; junction bases left unmatched: 7. CDR3 region: CARSSEPGQGNTEAFF. The CDR3 DNA follows: TGTGCCAGAAGCTCCGAACCGGGACAGGGGAACACTGAAGCTTTCTTT.

This chain connects TRBV29-1 to TRBJ2-5; TRBD1 agrees at 7 bases. The CDR3 is made up of 11 amino acids. With V trimmed by 6 bases and J by 3 bases, 1 base remained unmatched. Germline V gene lookup returns CDR1 SQVTM and CDR2 ANQGSEA. The CDR3 DNA follows: TGCAGCGTGACAGGGAAAGAGACCCAGTACTTC. It yields the protein CSVTGKETQYF.

The chain carries TRBV6-1 and TRBJ2-6; 7 positions agree with TRBD1. CDR1 is MNHNS, CDR2 SASEGT, per germline. The CDR3 consists of 15 residues. V gave up 5 bases and J gave up 4 bases; unmatched junction bases: 5. CDR3 nucleotides: TGTGCCAGCAGTAGACAGGGTGACGGGGCCAACGTCCTGACTTTC. Translation: CASSRQGDGANVLTF.

This chain joins TRBV6-1 and TRBJ1-2; D is uncertain. Germline V lookup: CDR1 MNHNS, CDR2 SASEGT. Trimming took 7 bases from V and 3 from J, leaving 15 bases between them. The CDR3 runs to 14 residues. Here the CDR3 reads CASNLRGRDYGYTF. The DNA for the CDR3 is TGTGCCAGCAATCTTCGGGGTAGGGACTATGGCTACACCTTC.

V usage is TRBV5-6 and J usage is TRBJ2-7; TRBD2 aligns across 7 bases. The trim removed 0 bases at V and 0 bases at J, leaving 6 bases unmatched. Germline V CDR1 and CDR2: SGHDT, YYEEEE. CDR3 length: 16 amino acids. The CDR3 DNA follows: TGTGCCAGCAGCTTGGGGGGTAGCGGGCTCTCCTACGAGCAGTACTTC. Translating it yields CASSLGGSGLSYEQYF.

This chain connects TRBV7-6 to TRBJ2-5; weak D call: TRBD1 (5 bases). The V end lost 5 bases, the J end lost 5 bases, and 15 bases lay between the germline ends. Germline V lookup: CDR1 SGHVS, CDR2 FNYEAQ. There are 14 residues in the CDR3. The CDR3 DNA reads TGTGCCAGCAGCCGGACAAATCTAAGGGAGACCCAGTACTTC. This encodes CASSRTNLRETQYF.

The genes are TRBV28 and TRBJ1-1; 8 nucleotides match TRBD1. Germline V CDR1 and CDR2: MDHEN, SYDVKM. The CDR3 covers 15 residues. With 5 bases clipped from V and 6 bases from J, the junction kept 11 bases outside the gene matches. In DNA form, the CDR3 reads TGTGCCAGCAGTCACCCCGGGACAGGAAGGGCTGAAGCTTTCTTT. This sequence encodes CASSHPGTGRAEAFF.

Of note for this clone: Its ends do not fully match the called genes, so a read error is possible. The V and J genes are TRBV15 and TRBJ2-4; D possibly corresponds to TRBD2 (6 bases). CDR1 is LNHNV, CDR2 YYDKDF, per germline (reference sequence). The CDR3 contains 16 residues. The CDR3 DNA follows: TGTGCCACCAGCGGAGGGTGGTGGGGAGCCAAAAACAGTCAGTACTTC. Protein: CATSGGWWGAKNSQYF.

This clone was detected a few times. V usage is TRBV9 and J usage is TRBJ2-1, with 9 nucleotides matching TRBD1. The CDR3 spans 16 residues. V shed 4 bases and J 4 bases; nucleotides not matched to a gene: 9. CDR1 is SGDLS, CDR2 YYNGEE, per germline. DNA for the CDR3: TGTGCCAGCAGCCCACCGGGACAGGGCCTATACAATGAGCAGTTCTTC. Translating it yields CASSPPGQGLYNEQFF.

J is TRBJ2-7 and V is TRBV15; 16 positions match TRBD2. This CDR3 has 17 amino acids. CDR1 and CDR2 (germline): LNHNV, YYDKDF (reference sequence). J lost 6 bases, V lost 2 bases, and 7 bases had no gene match. The CDR3 nucleotides read TGTGCCACCAGCAGACCTGGGACTAGCGGGAGGGCCAGCGAGCAGTACTTC. It yields the protein CATSRPGTSGRASEQYF. The full variable domain, rest sourced from reference TRBV15 and TRBJ2-7, is DAMVIQNPRYQVTQFGKPVTLSCSQTLNHNVMYWYQQKSSQAPKLLFHYYDKDFNNEADTPDNFQSRRPNTSFCFLDIRSPGLGDTAMYLCATSRPGTSGRASEQYFGPGTRLTVT.

This sequence joins TRBV18 and TRBJ2-5, with 10 bases identical to TRBD2. The germline gives CDR1 KGHSH, CDR2 LQKENI. V shed 2 bases and J 1 base; nucleotides not matched to a gene: 7. This CDR3 contains 17 residues. The CDR3 bases are TGTGCCAGCTCACCAAATCAAGCGGGAGGGCTCCAAGAGACCCAGTACTTC. Its translation: CASSPNQAGGLQETQYF.

V and J are TRBV2 and TRBJ2-7; a weak D match, TRBD2 (7 bases). The CDR3 sequence is 13 residues long. The germline V gene encodes CDR1 SNHLY and CDR2 FYNNEI. Between the trimmed V and J ends, which lost 6 bases and 4 bases, there was a span of 13 bases. CDR3 protein: CASSQGGAYEQYF. Written as DNA, the CDR3 is TGTGCCAGCAGCCAAGGGGGGGCGTACGAGCAGTACTTC. The complete variable domain, with remaining parts taken from reference TRBV2 and TRBJ2-7, reads EPEVTQTPSHQVTQMGQEVILRCVPISNHLYFYWYRQILGQKVEFLVSFYNNEISEKSEIFDDQFSVERPDGSNFTLKIRSTKLEDSAMYFCASSQGGAYEQYFGPGTRLTVT.

The chain employs TRBV6-1 and TRBJ2-7; no clear D gene. The CDR3 spans 12 residues. Germline V gene data show CDR1 as MNHNS and CDR2 as SASEGT. Between the trimmed V and J ends, which lost 6 bases and 0 bases, there was a span of 6 bases. The DNA for the CDR3 is TGTGCCAGCAGGGCAGTCTCCTACGAGCAGTACTTC. This sequence encodes CASRAVSYEQYF.

This chain uses TRBV5-6 with TRBJ2-5; D is uncertain. With 1 base removed from V and 5 bases from J, the gap between germline ends came to 9 bases. CDR1 SGHDT and CDR2 YYEEEE come from the germline V gene. This CDR3 comprises 13 residues. The CDR3 is CASSLSAWETQYF. CDR3 DNA sequence: TGTGCCAGCAGCTTGAGCGCCTGGGAGACCCAGTACTTC. The full variable domain, with the rest looked up from reference TRBV5-6 and TRBJ2-5, is DAGVTQSPTHLIKTRGQQVTLRCSPKSGHDTVSWYQQALGQGPQFIFQYYEEEERQRGNFPDRFSGHQFPNYSSELNVNALLLGDSALYLCASSLSAWETQYFGPGTRLLVL.